This T cell receptor (beta chain) was obtained from a study of patients and donors after allogeneic stem cell transplantation. TCRdb fed the RT-PCR reads into MiXCR, producing one record per CDR3 protein. The sample lists under 4,500 distinct CDR3 sequences, 16% occurring once. Trimming removed 7 bases from V and 2 bases from J, with 9 bases in between. The CDR3 has 13 residues. Germline CDR1 reads MNHNY; CDR2 reads SVGAGI (reference sequence). The genes are TRBV6-6 and TRBJ1-3; D ambiguous. The origin of this receptor is a human donor who was either an allogeneic HSCT recipient or a stem cell or donor lymphocyte infusion donor (not recorded which). It is not recorded whose cells these are; they may come from a transplant donor. The specimen was blood, either unsorted or a sorted T cell fraction (not recorded which). The CDR3 sequence is CASNEPPGNTIYF. The CDR3, as DNA: TGTGCCAGCAACGAACCCCCTGGAAACACCATATATTTT.